This T cell receptor (beta chain) was retrieved from a study of control samples from healthy donors and cancer patients (dated by TCRdb to about 2020). Receptor libraries were prepared by the immunoSEQ multiplex PCR assay. The clones in this table, taken by TCRdb from immuneACCESS, are in-frame only. Not every clone is retained; where verified, under half of the shortfall comes from an unresolved V gene, and the cause of the rest is unknown. The sample profile shows 80,000 or so clones; under 90% of them were found once. The ten largest account for about 5.5% of the sample. Note on this clone: The antigen it recognizes is unknown. Base-call qualities are not available, and no considerably larger clone is one nucleotide away.

Sequences were obtained from blood. This sequence was found in a man between 45 and 60 years old in good health.

CDR3 protein: CSASLGTSNQPQHF. The DNA sequence is TGCAGTGCTAGTCTTGGGACTAGCAATCAGCCCCAGCATTTT. Rearrangement joined TRBV20-1 to TRBJ1-5; TRBD1 is a weak D gene call, 5 bases matching. V is shortened by 3 bases, J by 0 bases, and the region joining them spans 9 bases. The germline V gene (reference sequence) specifies DFQATT as CDR1 and SNEGSKA as CDR2. Its CDR3 holds 14 amino acids, cysteine through phenylalanine. Only CDR3 DNA is held: 42 bases, read in frame from base 1.